This TCR beta chain came from a study of blood T cell repertoires in COVID-19. Turning to the study itself: Sites across the United States, Italy and Spain contributed samples from acute and convalescent COVID-19. From T cells, B-cell-depleted T cells, or PBMCs came the material, which was cDNA or gDNA.

Germline CDR1 reads KGHDR; CDR2 reads SFDVKD. The CDR3 runs 19 residues. V shed 3 bases, J shed 7 bases, and the junction held 19 bases outside the gene matches. As handled by the study authors: Reference gene primer amplification gave estimated nucleated cell counts. TCRdb's table, derived via immunoSEQ multiplex PCR, lists solely in-frame clones and lacks some. V and J calls and clone size are copied from that table; D and trimming were computed from the DNA. The sample carries about 38,000 clones, roughly 80% recorded once. Patients of the Seattle cohort, enrolled during active infection, were followed longitudinally.

The sequenced material came from peripheral blood. The chain combines TRBV24-1 with TRBJ2-3; TRBD2 matches at 9 bases. The sequence came from a man aged 60-69 years with COVID-19, enrolled during active disease. The DNA of the CDR3 is TGTGCCACCAGTGATGGCCGGGGGCTAGCGGGGATGATGGGAAATACGCAGTATTTT. Residues: CATSDGRGLAGMMGNTQYF.